What follows is one T cell receptor (beta chain) and its context. Its antigen is not known. The data were taken from a study of cytomegalovirus exposure and HLA in healthy donors. Regarding the study as a whole: There were several of the most significant clusters that appeared linked to common viral pathogens in a later analysis. Associated with HLA alleles at 0.05 false discovery rate in a later analysis were 16,951 TCR beta sequences.

Use of 60 Vbeta and 13 Jbeta primers characterized the PCR. Profiled with immunoSEQ multiplex PCR; TCRdb holds only in-frame clones, not every one. The table records some 180,000 clones, around 80% of them present only once. Nominal health characterized the donors when sampled, though unrecorded immune exposures were likely. Trimming left V 8 bases short and J 3 bases short, with 16 bases between. The germline V gene encodes CDR1 SQVTM and CDR2 ANQGSEA. This CDR3 has 13 amino acids. Sequenced: PBMCs. This sequence joins TRBV29-1 and TRBJ1-1; maybe TRBD1 (5 bases). This TCR was recovered from a girl between 5 and 17 years old in good health and CMV-seropositive. Here the CDR3 reads CSLSREVHTEAFF. The CDR3 region has the DNA TGCAGCCTAAGCAGGGAGGTGCACACTGAAGCTTTCTTT.